Below are 18 T cell receptor beta chains sequenced from a single sample in a study of T cell responses to AZD1222 COVID-19 vaccine (dated by TCRdb to the early 2020s). The sample's time point label, in plain terms: about 28 days (+/-7) after the second vaccine dose. To prepare the library, the immunoSEQ multiplex PCR assay was applied. TCRdb obtained this table from immuneACCESS and retained in-frame rearrangements with V and J assigned. These tables miss some clones; where compared with another copy, unresolved V genes account for less than half of the shortfall, and the remainder is unexplained. Present in this sample are fewer than 70,000 clones, around 80% of which were seen just once. About an eighth of the sample goes to the ten largest clones. Sample: peripheral blood, taken 28 days after the second AZD1222 dose. The receptors here all came from an adult who received the AZD1222 COVID-19 vaccine.

The V call is TRBV12-3 or TRBV12-4, the J call TRBJ1-2; no definite D call. The CDR3 length is 13 residues. V was clipped by 1 base and J by 8 bases, with 11 bases between them. DNA for the CDR3: TGTGCCAGCAGTTTAGAAGGACGGTGGGGCTACACCTTC. Translation: CASSLEGRWGYTF.

The V and J genes are TRBV7-9 and TRBJ1-3, with D unresolved. This CDR3 spans 14 amino acids. Trimming removed 5 bases from V and 2 bases from J, with 10 bases in between. In germline, CDR1 is SEHNR, CDR2 FQNEAQ (reference sequence). The CDR3 loop reads CASSDRSTGNTIYF. CDR3 DNA sequence: TGTGCCAGCAGCGACCGATCTACTGGAAACACCATATATTTT.

The V call is TRBV3-1 (or the pseudogene TRBV3-2), the J call TRBJ1-3, with D uncertain. Deletions cut 0 bases from V and 2 bases from J, with 8 bases between. Germline V gene data show CDR1 as LGHDT and CDR2 as YNNKEL (reference sequence). This CDR3 spans 15 amino acids. CDR3 region: CASSQEGIAGNTIYF. Written as DNA, the CDR3 is TGTGCCAGCAGCCAAGAAGGGATAGCTGGAAACACCATATATTTT.

This clone has more than one count but fewer than ten. V and J are TRBV7-9 and TRBJ1-1; possibly TRBD1 for D (6 bases). The V end lost 1 base, the J end lost 4 bases, and 10 bases lay between the germline ends. The length of the CDR3 is 14 residues. In germline, CDR1 is SEHNR, CDR2 FQNEAQ (reference sequence). CDR3 DNA sequence: TGTGCCAGCAGCTTAGACGTAGGGGGCACTGAAGCTTTCTTT. Amino acid sequence: CASSLDVGGTEAFF.

The J gene is TRBJ1-5, the V gene TRBV12-5; D is undetermined. CDR1 and CDR2 from the germline V gene are LGHNT and FRNRAP. The length of the CDR3 is 13 residues. The germline V and J ends were trimmed by 3 bases and 9 bases, with 12 bases remaining between them. The CDR3 loop is CASGLSVNLPQHF. The CDR3 bases are TGTGCTAGTGGTTTATCAGTAAACCTGCCCCAGCATTTT.

The chain recombines TRBV12-3 or TRBV12-4 with TRBJ1-4, with D uncertain. Trimming shortened V by 6 bases and J by 8 bases, and 7 bases separated the two germline ends. This CDR3 contains 11 residues. The chain's CDR3 is CASRTTEKLFF. In DNA form, the CDR3 reads TGTGCCAGCAGAACTACGGAAAAACTGTTTTTT.

This clone was seen only once. This chain connects TRBV10-1 to TRBJ2-1; D gene uncertain. Trimming removed 0 bases from V and 7 bases from J, with 4 bases in between. The CDR3 is 12 residues long. Germline V gene lookup returns CDR1 WNHNN and CDR2 SYGVQD (reference sequence). Here the CDR3 DNA reads TGCGCCAGCAGTGAGTCGGATAATGAGCAGTTCTTC. Translating it yields CASSESDNEQFF.

The chain uses TRBV7-8 and TRBJ2-5, with 10 bases identical to TRBD1. The length of the CDR3 is 18 residues. V lost 5 bases to trimming and J lost 3 bases; unmatched junction nucleotides: 15. From germline, CDR1 is SGHVS and CDR2 FQNEAQ. CDR3 nucleotides: TGTGCCAGCAGCCTTTCTTGGTCTCGACAGGGGGCCGAAGAGACCCAGTACTTC. Amino acids: CASSLSWSRQGAEETQYF.

V and J are TRBV4-3 and TRBJ2-3, with a weak D call TRBD2 (5 bases). The CDR3 is 14 amino acids. Looked up from germline, CDR1 is LGHNA and CDR2 is YSLEER. The germline V and J ends were trimmed by 5 bases and 0 bases, with 9 bases remaining between them. The CDR3 DNA reads TGCGCCAGCAGCAGGACTCCTAGCACAGATACGCAGTATTTT. Its protein is CASSRTPSTDTQYF.

The V and J genes are TRBV5-1 and TRBJ1-4; possible D gene TRBD1, 5 bases. The length of the CDR3 is 15 residues. V lost 1 base and J 8 bases, leaving 15 bases between the germline ends. Germline CDR1 reads SGHRS; CDR2 reads YFSETQ. The CDR3: CASSLKQGGGEKLFF. The CDR3 bases are TGCGCCAGCAGCTTGAAGCAGGGAGGAGGGGAAAAACTGTTTTTT.

The V call is TRBV14, the J call TRBJ2-2; no firm D call. Trimming removed 0 bases from V and 6 bases from J, with 11 bases in between. The CDR3 contains 15 residues. Germline V lookup: CDR1 SGHDN, CDR2 FVKESK. CDR3 in DNA: TGTGCCAGCAGCCAAGATCTGGTCTCAGCCGGGGAGCTGTTTTTT. As protein: CASSQDLVSAGELFF. The full variable domain, its missing parts supplied by reference TRBV14 and TRBJ2-2, is EAGVTQFPSHSVIEKGQTVTLRCDPISGHDNLYWYRRVMGKEIKFLLHFVKESKQDESGMPNNRFLAERTGGTYSTLKVQPAELEDSGVYFCASSQDLVSAGELFFGEGSRLTVL.

The rearrangement uses TRBV9 and TRBJ2-1, with D unresolved. V lost 0 bases and J 2 bases, leaving 6 bases between the germline ends. The CDR3 sequence is 14 residues long. Germline V gives CDR1 SGDLS, CDR2 YYNGEE. The CDR3 nucleotides are TGTGCCAGCAGCGTAGCCCCGACCTACAATGAGCAGTTCTTC. It yields the protein CASSVAPTYNEQFF.

This clone was seen just once. The V and J genes are TRBV4-1 and TRBJ2-7; D is perhaps TRBD1 or TRBD2 (5 bases each). The CDR3 runs 17 residues. V lost 4 bases and J 2 bases, leaving 21 bases between the germline ends. Germline V gene sequence: CDR1 MGHRA, CDR2 YSYEKL. CDR3 sequence: CASSRERGRDGPYEQYF. The CDR3, as DNA: TGCGCCAGCAGCCGCGAGAGGGGACGGGACGGCCCCTACGAGCAGTACTTC.

This clone occurred once. The rearrangement joins TRBV7-9 to TRBJ2-7; 8 nucleotides agree with TRBD1. This CDR3 is built from 15 residues. CDR1 and CDR2 (germline): SEHNR, FQNEAQ (reference sequence). With V trimmed by 5 bases and J by 3 bases, 9 bases remained unmatched. In DNA, the CDR3 is TGTGCCAGCAGCCCCGGGACAGGCGACTTCTACGAGCAGTACTTC. Protein: CASSPGTGDFYEQYF.

The chain has TRBV2 and TRBJ1-6; D is uncertain. This CDR3 has 13 amino acids. Germline CDR1 is SNHLY and CDR2 is FYNNEI. Trimming pared 8 bases from V and 4 bases from J, leaving 9 bases between. CDR3 DNA sequence: TGTGCCAGCGCCCCTTTTTATAATTCACCCCTCCACTTT. Translating gives CASAPFYNSPLHF.

V is TRBV5-5 and J is TRBJ1-4; a possible D gene is TRBD1 (5 bases). CDR1 is SGHKS, CDR2 YYEKEE, per germline (reference sequence). The ends were cut back, 0 bases at V and 1 base at J, with 13 bases in the middle. The CDR3 contains 17 residues. The CDR3 sequence: CASSLGRGQGTNEKLFF. The DNA for the CDR3 is TGTGCCAGCAGCTTGGGACGTGGACAAGGAACTAATGAAAAACTGTTTTTT.

The chain employs TRBV20-1 and TRBJ2-3; maybe TRBD2 (6 bases). Trimming pared 3 bases from V and 1 base from J, leaving 8 bases between. CDR1 and CDR2 (germline): DFQATT, SNEGSKA (reference sequence). The CDR3 loop spans 13 amino acids. The CDR3 loop reads CSASPGGTDTQYF. The CDR3 DNA follows: TGCAGTGCTAGTCCGGGGGGCACAGATACGCAGTATTTT.

V gene TRBV19 combines with J gene TRBJ2-6, with D perhaps matching TRBD2 (5 bases). This CDR3 has 14 amino acids. Trimming stripped 8 bases from V and 0 bases from J, with 8 bases between. Germline V gene lookup returns CDR1 LNHDA and CDR2 SQIVND (reference sequence). CDR3 region: CASWTGSGANVLTF. The CDR3 nucleotides read TGTGCCAGTTGGACTGGCTCTGGGGCCAACGTCCTGACTTTC.